This T cell receptor beta chain appears in the sequencing data of a study of shared clonotypes between healthy human individuals. Produced via immunoSEQ multiplex PCR; TCRdb's table is partial and in-frame only. The data show 800,000 to 1,200,000 clones, with around 82% seen just once and more than 0.5% held by the top ten. Sequencing input: memory CD4+ T cells from PBMCs. The sample's subset: CD45RA-negative fraction. This sequence originates from a man aged 18 to 30 in good health. Some clones in this sample may be carry-over from other donors' samples.

In nucleotides, the CDR3 is TGTGCCAGCAGTCGACAGAATCAGCCCCAGCATTTT. Translated, it gives CASSRQNQPQHF. The J gene is TRBJ1-5, the V gene TRBV6-1, with D perhaps TRBD1 (5 bases). The germline CDR1 and CDR2 sequences are MNHNS and SASEGT. The CDR3 has 12 residues. Trimming took off 5 bases at V and 4 bases at J, with 6 bases between the two ends.